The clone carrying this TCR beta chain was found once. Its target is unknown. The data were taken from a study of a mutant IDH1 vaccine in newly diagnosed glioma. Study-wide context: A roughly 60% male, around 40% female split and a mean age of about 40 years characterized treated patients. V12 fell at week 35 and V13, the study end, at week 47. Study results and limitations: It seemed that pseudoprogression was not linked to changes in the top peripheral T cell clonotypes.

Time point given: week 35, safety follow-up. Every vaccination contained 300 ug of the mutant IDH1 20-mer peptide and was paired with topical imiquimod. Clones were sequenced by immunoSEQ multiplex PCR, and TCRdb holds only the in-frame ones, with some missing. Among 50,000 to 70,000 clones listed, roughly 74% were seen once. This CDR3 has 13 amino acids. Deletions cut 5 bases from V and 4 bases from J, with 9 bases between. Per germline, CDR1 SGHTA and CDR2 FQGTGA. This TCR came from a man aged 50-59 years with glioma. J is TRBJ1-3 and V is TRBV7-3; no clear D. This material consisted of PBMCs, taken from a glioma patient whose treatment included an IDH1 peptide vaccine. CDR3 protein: CASSEGSGNTIYF. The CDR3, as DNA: TGTGCCAGCAGCGAGGGCTCCGGAAACACCATATATTTT. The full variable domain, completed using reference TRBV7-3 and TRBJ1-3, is GAGVSQTPSNKVTEKGKYVELRCDPISGHTALYWYRQSLGQGPEFLIYFQGTGAADDSGLPNDRFFAVRPEGSVSTLKIQRTERGDSAVYLCASSEGSGNTIYFGEGSWLTVV.